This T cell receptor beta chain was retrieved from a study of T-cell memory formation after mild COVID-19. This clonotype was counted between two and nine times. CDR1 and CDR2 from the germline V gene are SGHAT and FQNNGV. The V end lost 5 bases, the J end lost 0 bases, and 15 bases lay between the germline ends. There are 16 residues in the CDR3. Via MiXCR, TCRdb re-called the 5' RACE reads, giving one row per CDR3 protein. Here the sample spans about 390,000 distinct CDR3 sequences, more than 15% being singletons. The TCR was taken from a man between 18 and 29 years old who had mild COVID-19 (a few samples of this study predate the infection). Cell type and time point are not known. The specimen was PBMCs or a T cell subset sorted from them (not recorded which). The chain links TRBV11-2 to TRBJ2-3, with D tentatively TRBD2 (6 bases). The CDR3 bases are TGTGCCAGCAGCCCCGCTGCGGGGTCCAGCACAGATACGCAGTATTTT. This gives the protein CASSPAAGSSTDTQYF. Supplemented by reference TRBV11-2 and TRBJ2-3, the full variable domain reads EAGVAQSPRYKIIEKRQSVAFWCNPISGHATLYWYQQILGQGPKLLIQFQNNGVVDDSQLPKDRFSAERLKGVDSTLKIQPAKLEDSAVYLCASSPAAGSSTDTQYFGPGTRLTVL.